The rows below give T cell receptor beta chains drawn from one sample of a study of beta chain features in type 1 diabetes. Here immunoSEQ multiplex PCR was the method, and the copy in TCRdb shows in-frame clones only, minus some. The sample carries 860,000 or so clones, roughly 15% recorded once. The sample was naive CD4+ T cells from blood. The receptors shown here come from a woman younger than 35 in good health. Each CDR3 is given with its conserved first and last residue. A D gene is named only where the DNA matches it firmly. Where a row states a size, it is once, few, many or the class of an expanded clone; other rows omit it.

few,TRBJ2-7,-,TRBV5-6,TGTGCCAGCAGCTCCTCCACTTTAGGGGGGGTCTACGAGCAGTACTTC,CASSSSTLGGVYEQYF
-,TRBJ2-1,-,TRBV11-2,TGTGCCAGCAGCTTAGAATTGGCCAGCGGGCAGTTCTTC,CASSLELASGQFF
-,TRBJ2-5,TRBD1,TRBV10-3,TGTGCCATCAGTACAGGGGGGCGGCCGAAAGAGACCCAGTACTTC,CAISTGGRPKETQYF
-,TRBJ2-3,-,TRBV2,TGTGCCAGCAGTGAAAATACGAGGAAGGGTACGCAGTATTTT,CASSENTRKGTQYF
few,TRBJ2-3,TRBD2,TRBV18,TGTGCCAGCTCACCACTCCCACTAGCGGGAGGGCTCAATACGCAGTATTTT,CASSPLPLAGGLNTQYF
few,TRBJ2-7,-,TRBV7-2,TGTGCCAGCAGCTTAGCTGGAGGGAGCTACGCCTACGAGCAGTACTTC,CASSLAGGSYAYEQYF
few,TRBJ1-5,TRBD1,TRBV6-1,TGTGCCAGCAGTGTGACAGGGGGGAATCAGCCCCAGCATTTT,CASSVTGGNQPQHF
few,TRBJ2-3,-,TRBV19,TGTGCCAGTAGTCCTTGGCAGATTAGCACAGATACGCAGTATTTT,CASSPWQISTDTQYF
-,TRBJ2-5,TRBD2,TRBV18,TGTGCCAGCTCACCATATGGACTAGCGGGGCAAGAGACCCAGTACTTC,CASSPYGLAGQETQYF
few,TRBJ2-2,-,TRBV10-3,TGTGCCATCACTCTACATCCCACCGGGGAGCTGTTTTTT,CAITLHPTGELFF
few,TRBJ2-5,-,TRBV28,TGTGCCAGCAGTTCTAGGGGACTTCAGGAGACCCAGTACTTC,CASSSRGLQETQYF
many,TRBJ2-2,-,TRBV14,TGTGCCAGCAGCCAAGCTGTCTCGAACACCGGGGAGCTGTTTTTT,CASSQAVSNTGELFF
-,TRBJ1-2,TRBD1,TRBV6-1,TGTGCCAGCAGTGAAGCCATGAGACAGGGGCGCGGTCTAAACTATGGCTACACCTTC,CASSEAMRQGRGLNYGYTF
few,TRBJ2-7,-,TRBV5-1,TGCGCCAGCAGCCAGGAGGGGACCTCTTACGAGCAGTACTTC,CASSQEGTSYEQYF
-,TRBJ1-5,TRBD1,TRBV28,TGTGCCAGCGTTAGGGGGCCAGGGGGCTTTAGCAATCAGCCCCAGCATTTT,CASVRGPGGFSNQPQHF
few,TRBJ1-1,-,TRBV9,TGTGCCAGCAGCGTAGAGGACACTGAAGCTTTCTTT,CASSVEDTEAFF
-,TRBJ2-7,TRBD1,TRBV7-2,TGTGCCAGCAGCCGGCGACAGGGAATTTGGGACGAGCAGTACTTC,CASSRRQGIWDEQYF
-,TRBJ2-7,-,TRBV18,TGTGCCAGCTCACTCTGGGTAGGGTCCGAGCAGTACTTC,CASSLWVGSEQYF
-,TRBJ2-1,-,TRBV7-2,TGTGCCAGCAGCTTATTCGTAGGGGGGCTAGGCTCCTACAATGAGCAGTTCTTC,CASSLFVGGLGSYNEQFF
once,TRBJ2-1,TRBD1,TRBV28,TGTGCCAGCAGTTTAGACAGACCGGGACAGCAGAAACAGTTCTTC,CASSLDRPGQQKQFF